This T cell receptor beta chain was found in a study of human T cells and chemical hapten exposure. In its sample, this clonotype was seen many times. TCRdb analysed the RACE reads with MiXCR anew, one entry per CDR3 protein. Among some 84,000 distinct CDR3 sequences listed, 10% to 14% were seen once. As to time point: patch test 3, about 24 weeks after DPC sensitization. The sample's treatment: therapeutic diphenylcyclopropenone sensitization with weekly scalp DPC. Each patch-test visit's blood sample preceded patch application. The receptor comes from a woman aged 45-65 years with alopecia areata. Some clones in this sample may be carry-over from other donors' samples. This specimen was whole blood, taken in connection with sensitization to the hapten diphenylcyclopropenone (DPC).

The CDR3 spells CASSPGTASVKETQYF. In DNA form, the CDR3 reads TGTGCCAGCAGCCCTGGGACAGCTTCTGTTAAAGAGACCCAGTACTTC. J is TRBJ2-5 and V is TRBV11-2, with 7 bases identical to TRBD1. V lost 5 bases to trimming and J lost 3 bases; unmatched junction nucleotides: 12. CDR1 is SGHAT, CDR2 FQNNGV, per germline. This CDR3 is 16 amino acids long.